Described below is a single T cell receptor (beta chain) sequence and its context. This sample was taken from a study of blood T cells in healthy people across ages. Alongside a J-beta primer mix, a sample-barcoded 5' primer served in a second PCR lasting about 6 to 11 cycles. TCRdb re-analysed the 5' RACE reads in MiXCR, keeping a single row per CDR3 protein. In the table there are roughly 2 million distinct CDR3 sequences, approximately 50% of which are singletons. This CDR3 has 15 residues. Germline V lookup: CDR1 SGHDT, CDR2 YYEEEE. This sequence joins TRBV5-6 and TRBJ2-7; 7 nucleotides match TRBD1. The J call may not be correct, given that the DNA end is closer to TRBJ2-5. The sequenced sample consisted of blood. The sequence derives from a woman between 35 and 50 years old in good health. The CDR3 region is CASSPGNRGRETQYF. The CDR3 DNA is TGTGCCAGCAGCCCGGGAAACAGGGGCCGGGAGACCCAGTACTTC.